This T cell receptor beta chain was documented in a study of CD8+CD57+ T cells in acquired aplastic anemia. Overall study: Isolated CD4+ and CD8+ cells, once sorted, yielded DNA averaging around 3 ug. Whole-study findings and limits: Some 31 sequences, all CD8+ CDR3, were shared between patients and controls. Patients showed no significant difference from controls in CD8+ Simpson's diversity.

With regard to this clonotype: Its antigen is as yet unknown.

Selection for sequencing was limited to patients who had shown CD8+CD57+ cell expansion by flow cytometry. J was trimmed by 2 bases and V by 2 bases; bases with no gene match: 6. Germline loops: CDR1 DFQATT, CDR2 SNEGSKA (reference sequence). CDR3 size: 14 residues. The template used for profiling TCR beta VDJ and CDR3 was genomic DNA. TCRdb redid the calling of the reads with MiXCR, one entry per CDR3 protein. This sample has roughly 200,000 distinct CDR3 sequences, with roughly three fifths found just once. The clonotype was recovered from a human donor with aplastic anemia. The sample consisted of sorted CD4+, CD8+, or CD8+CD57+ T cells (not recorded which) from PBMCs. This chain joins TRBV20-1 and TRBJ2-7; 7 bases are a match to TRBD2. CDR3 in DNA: TGCAGTGCTAGATTACGGGGGGTTACCTACGAGCAGTACTTC. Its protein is CSARLRGVTYEQYF.